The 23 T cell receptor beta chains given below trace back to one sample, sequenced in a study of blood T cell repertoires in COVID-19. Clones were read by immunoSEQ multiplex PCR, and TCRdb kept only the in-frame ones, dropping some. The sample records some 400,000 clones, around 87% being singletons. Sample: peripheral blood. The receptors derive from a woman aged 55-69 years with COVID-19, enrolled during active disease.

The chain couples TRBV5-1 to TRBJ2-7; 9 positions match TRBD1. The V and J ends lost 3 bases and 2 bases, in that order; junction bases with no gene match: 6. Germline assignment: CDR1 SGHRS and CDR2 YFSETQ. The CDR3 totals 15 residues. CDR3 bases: TGCGCCAGCAGCTCGGGCGGGACAGGGCCCTACGAGCAGTACTTC. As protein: CASSSGGTGPYEQYF.

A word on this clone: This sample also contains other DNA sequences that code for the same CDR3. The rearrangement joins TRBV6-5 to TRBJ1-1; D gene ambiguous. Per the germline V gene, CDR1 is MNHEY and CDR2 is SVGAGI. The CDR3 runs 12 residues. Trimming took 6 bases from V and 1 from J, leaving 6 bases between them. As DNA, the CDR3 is TGTGCCAGCAGGACGGGGAACACTGAAGCTTTCTTT. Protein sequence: CASRTGNTEAFF.

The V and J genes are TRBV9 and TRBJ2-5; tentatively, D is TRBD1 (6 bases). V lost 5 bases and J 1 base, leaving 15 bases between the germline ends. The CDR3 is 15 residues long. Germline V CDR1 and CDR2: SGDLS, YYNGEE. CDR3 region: CASSKRGMAQETQYF. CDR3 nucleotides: TGTGCCAGCAGTAAGAGGGGGATGGCCCAAGAGACCCAGTACTTC.

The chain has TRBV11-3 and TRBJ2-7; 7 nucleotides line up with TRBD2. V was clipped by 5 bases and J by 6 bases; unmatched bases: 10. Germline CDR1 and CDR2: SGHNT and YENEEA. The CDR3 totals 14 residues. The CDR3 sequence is CASSPHGGNREQYF. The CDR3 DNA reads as TGTGCCAGCAGCCCCCACGGGGGGAATCGCGAGCAGTACTTC.

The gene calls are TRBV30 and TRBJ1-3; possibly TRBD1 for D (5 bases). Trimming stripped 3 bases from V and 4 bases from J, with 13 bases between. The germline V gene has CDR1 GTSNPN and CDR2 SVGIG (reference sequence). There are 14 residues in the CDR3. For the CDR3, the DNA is TGTGCCTGGAGACCGGGGGTAAAGGGAAACACCATATATTTT. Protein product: CAWRPGVKGNTIYF.

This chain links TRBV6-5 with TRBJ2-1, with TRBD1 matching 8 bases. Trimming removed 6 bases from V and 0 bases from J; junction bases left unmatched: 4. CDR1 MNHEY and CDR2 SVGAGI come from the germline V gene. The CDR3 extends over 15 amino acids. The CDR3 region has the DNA TGTGCCAGCAGCCTCGGGACAGGCTCCTACAATGAGCAGTTCTTC. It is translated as CASSLGTGSYNEQFF.

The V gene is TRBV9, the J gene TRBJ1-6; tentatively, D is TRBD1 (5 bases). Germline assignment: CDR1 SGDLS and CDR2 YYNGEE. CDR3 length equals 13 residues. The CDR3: CASGLLDNSPLHF. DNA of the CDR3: TGTGCGTCGGGACTTCTTGATAATTCACCCCTCCACTTT.

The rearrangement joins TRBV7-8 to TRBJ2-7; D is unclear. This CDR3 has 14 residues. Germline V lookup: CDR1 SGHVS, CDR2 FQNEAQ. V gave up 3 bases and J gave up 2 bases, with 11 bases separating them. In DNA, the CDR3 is TGTGCCAGCAGCTTGGCGGTACTTACCTACGAGCAGTACTTC. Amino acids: CASSLAVLTYEQYF.

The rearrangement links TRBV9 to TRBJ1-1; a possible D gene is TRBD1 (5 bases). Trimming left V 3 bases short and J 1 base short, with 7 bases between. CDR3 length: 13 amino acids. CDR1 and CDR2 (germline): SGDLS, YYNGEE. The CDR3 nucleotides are TGTGCCAGCAGCGACAGGACGAACACTGAAGCTTTCTTT. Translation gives CASSDRTNTEAFF.

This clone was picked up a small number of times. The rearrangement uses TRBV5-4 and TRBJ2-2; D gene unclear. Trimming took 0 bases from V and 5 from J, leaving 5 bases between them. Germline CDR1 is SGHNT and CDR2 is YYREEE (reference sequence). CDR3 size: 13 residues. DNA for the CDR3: TGTGCCAGCAGCTTGGGCCGGACCGGGGAGCTGTTTTTT. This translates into CASSLGRTGELFF.

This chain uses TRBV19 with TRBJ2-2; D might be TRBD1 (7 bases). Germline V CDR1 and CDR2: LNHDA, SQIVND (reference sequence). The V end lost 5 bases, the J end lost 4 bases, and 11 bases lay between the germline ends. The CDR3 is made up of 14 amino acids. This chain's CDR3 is CASSLQGGTGELFF. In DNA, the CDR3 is TGTGCCAGTAGTCTTCAGGGGGGCACCGGGGAGCTGTTTTTT.

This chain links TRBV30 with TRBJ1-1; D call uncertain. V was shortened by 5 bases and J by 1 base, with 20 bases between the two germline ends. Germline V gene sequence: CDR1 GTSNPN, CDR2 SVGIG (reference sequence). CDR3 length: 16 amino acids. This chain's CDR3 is CAWGAGPRLPNTEAFF. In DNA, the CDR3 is TGTGCCTGGGGTGCTGGGCCCCGTCTACCGAACACTGAAGCTTTCTTT.

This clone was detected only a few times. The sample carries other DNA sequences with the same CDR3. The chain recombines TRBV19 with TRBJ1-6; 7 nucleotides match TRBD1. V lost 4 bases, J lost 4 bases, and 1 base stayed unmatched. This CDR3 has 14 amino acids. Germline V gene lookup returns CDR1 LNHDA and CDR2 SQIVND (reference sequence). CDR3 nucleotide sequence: TGTGCCAGTAGTACGACAGGGTATAATTCACCCCTCCACTTT. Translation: CASSTTGYNSPLHF.

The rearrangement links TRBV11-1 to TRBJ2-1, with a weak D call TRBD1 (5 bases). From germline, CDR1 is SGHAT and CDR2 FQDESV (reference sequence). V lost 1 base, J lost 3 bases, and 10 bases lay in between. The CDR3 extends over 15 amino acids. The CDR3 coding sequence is TGTGCCAGCAGCTTAGGGACACCAGACTACAATGAGCAGTTCTTC. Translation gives CASSLGTPDYNEQFF.

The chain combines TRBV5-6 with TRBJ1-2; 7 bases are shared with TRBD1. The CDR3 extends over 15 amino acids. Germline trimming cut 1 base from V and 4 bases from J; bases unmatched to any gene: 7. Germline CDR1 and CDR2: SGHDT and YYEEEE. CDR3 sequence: CASSLPWAGGYGYTF. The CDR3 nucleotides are TGTGCCAGCAGCTTGCCCTGGGCAGGGGGCTATGGCTACACCTTC.

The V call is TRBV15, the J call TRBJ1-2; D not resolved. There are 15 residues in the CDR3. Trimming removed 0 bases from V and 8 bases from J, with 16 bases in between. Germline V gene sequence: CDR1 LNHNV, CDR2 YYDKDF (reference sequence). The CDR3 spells CATSRDLEEVKGYTF. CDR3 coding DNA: TGTGCCACCAGCAGAGATTTGGAGGAAGTTAAGGGCTACACCTTC. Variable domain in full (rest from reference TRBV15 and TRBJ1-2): DAMVIQNPRYQVTQFGKPVTLSCSQTLNHNVMYWYQQKSSQAPKLLFHYYDKDFNNEADTPDNFQSRRPNTSFCFLDIRSPGLGDTAMYLCATSRDLEEVKGYTFGSGTRLTVV.

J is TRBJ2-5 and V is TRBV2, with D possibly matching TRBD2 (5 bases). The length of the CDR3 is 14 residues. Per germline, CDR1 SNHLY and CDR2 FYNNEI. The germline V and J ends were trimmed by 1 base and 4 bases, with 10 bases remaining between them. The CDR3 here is CASSEGRGLETQYF. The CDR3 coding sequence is TGTGCCAGCAGTGAAGGTCGCGGGTTAGAGACCCAGTACTTC.

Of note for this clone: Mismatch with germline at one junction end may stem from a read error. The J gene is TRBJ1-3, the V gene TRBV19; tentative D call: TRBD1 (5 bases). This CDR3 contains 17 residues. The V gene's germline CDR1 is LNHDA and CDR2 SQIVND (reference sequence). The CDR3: CASKFDGAGNSGNTIYF. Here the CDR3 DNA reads TGTGCAAGTAAATTCGACGGGGCGGGGAACTCTGGAAACACCATATATTTT.

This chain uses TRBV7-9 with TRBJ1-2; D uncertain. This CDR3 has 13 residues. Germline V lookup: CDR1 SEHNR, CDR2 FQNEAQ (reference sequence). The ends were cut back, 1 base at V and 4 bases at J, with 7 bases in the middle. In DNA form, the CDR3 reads TGTGCCAGCAGCTTAGATAGAGTCTATGGCTACACCTTC. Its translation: CASSLDRVYGYTF.

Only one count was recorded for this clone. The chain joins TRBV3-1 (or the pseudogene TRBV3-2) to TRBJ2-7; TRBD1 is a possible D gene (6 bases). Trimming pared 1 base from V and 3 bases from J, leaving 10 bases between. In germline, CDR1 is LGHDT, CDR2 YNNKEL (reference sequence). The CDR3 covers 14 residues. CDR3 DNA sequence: TGTGCCAGCAGCCAAGTTGACAGGATCTACGAGCAGTACTTC. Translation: CASSQVDRIYEQYF.

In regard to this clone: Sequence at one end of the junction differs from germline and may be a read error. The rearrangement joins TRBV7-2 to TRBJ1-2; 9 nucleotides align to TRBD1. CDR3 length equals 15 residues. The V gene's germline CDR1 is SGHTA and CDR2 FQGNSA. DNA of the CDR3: TGTGCCAGCAGTTTAGGACAGGGGTCGTTCTATGGCTACACCTTC. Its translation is CASSLGQGSFYGYTF.

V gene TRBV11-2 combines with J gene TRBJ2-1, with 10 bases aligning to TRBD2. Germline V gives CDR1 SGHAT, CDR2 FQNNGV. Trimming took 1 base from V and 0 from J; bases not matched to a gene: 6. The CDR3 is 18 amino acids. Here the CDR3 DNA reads TGTGCCAGCAGCTTAGGGACTAGCGGCCGAAGCTCCTACAATGAGCAGTTCTTC. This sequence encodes CASSLGTSGRSSYNEQFF.

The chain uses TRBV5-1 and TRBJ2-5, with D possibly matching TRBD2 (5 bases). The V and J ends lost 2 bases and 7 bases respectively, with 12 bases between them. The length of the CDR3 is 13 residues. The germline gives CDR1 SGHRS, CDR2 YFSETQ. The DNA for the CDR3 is TGCGCCAGCAGCTTTGAACCTGGGAGGACCCAGTACTTC. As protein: CASSFEPGRTQYF.